A selection of T cell receptor beta chains follows, all from one sample in a study of neurological immune-mediated disorders. One entry per CDR3 protein results from TCRdb running MiXCR on the 5' RACE reads. Of 20,000 to 30,000 distinct CDR3 sequences in the sample, 13% were seen once. Sequencing was done on a sample of PBMCs. Receptor source: a woman aged 40 to 49 with HTLV-1-associated myelopathy (HAM/TSP). Each CDR3 is given with its conserved first and last residue. Each record gives: CDR3 protein, CDR3 DNA, clone size, V gene, J gene, D gene. A D gene is named only where the DNA matches it firmly. Clone sizes are given selectively: once, few, many, or a class where the clone is expanded.

CDR3: CGSSLDTSGGHEQYF
DNA: TGTGGCAGCAGCTTGGATACTAGCGGGGGCCACGAGCAGTACTTC
size: NA
V: TRBV5-4
J: TRBJ2-7
D: TRBD2

CDR3: CASSEFASENTEAFF
DNA: TGTGCCAGCAGTGAATTTGCCAGCGAGAACACTGAAGCTTTCTTT
size: many
V: TRBV25-1
J: TRBJ1-1
D: NA

CDR3: CASSLADPFSNQPQHF
DNA: TGTGCCAGCAGCTTAGCAGATCCATTTAGCAATCAGCCCCAGCATTTT
size: many
V: TRBV7-8
J: TRBJ1-5
D: NA

CDR3: CSASANLAGIQETQYF
DNA: TGCAGTGCGAGCGCGAATCTAGCGGGGATTCAAGAGACCCAGTACTTC
size: many
V: TRBV20-1
J: TRBJ2-5
D: TRBD2

CDR3: CASSWRPGQNSPLHF
DNA: TGTGCCAGCAGCTGGAGGCCTGGGCAAAATTCACCCCTCCACTTT
size: many
V: TRBV11-2
J: TRBJ1-6
D: NA

CDR3: CASSLTIRNTIYF
DNA: TGTGCCAGCAGTCTGACAATCCGAAACACCATATATTTT
size: medium-sized
V: TRBV12-3/TRBV12-4
J: TRBJ1-3
D: NA

CDR3: CASSPSGRSSYNEQFF
DNA: TGTGCCAGCAGCCCTAGCGGGCGGAGCTCCTACAATGAGCAGTTCTTC
size: many
V: TRBV7-7
J: TRBJ2-1
D: TRBD2

CDR3: CSVRSDGYTF
DNA: TGCAGCGTTCGATCGGACGGCTACACCTTC
size: many
V: TRBV29-1
J: TRBJ1-2
D: NA

CDR3: CSIASGASGGTNTGELFF
DNA: TGTTCCATAGCCTCCGGGGCTAGTGGGGGGACGAACACCGGGGAGCTGTTTTTT
size: NA
V: TRBV10-3
J: TRBJ2-2
D: NA

CDR3: CASRDTFNYGYTF
DNA: TGTGCCAGCAGGGACACCTTTAACTATGGCTACACCTTC
size: few
V: TRBV19
J: TRBJ1-2
D: NA

CDR3: CSVPRGGLTNEKLFF
DNA: TGCAGTGTTCCCCGAGGGGGCCTGACTAATGAAAAACTGTTTTTT
size: many
V: TRBV20-1
J: TRBJ1-4
D: TRBD1

CDR3: CASSSTGNYGYTF
DNA: TGTGCCAGCAGTTCGACAGGCAACTATGGCTACACCTTC
size: many
V: TRBV27
J: TRBJ1-2
D: NA

CDR3: CSASPGGPVVEQFF
DNA: TGCAGTGCTAGCCCGGGGGGGCCAGTTGTTGAGCAGTTCTTC
size: many
V: TRBV20-1
J: TRBJ2-1
D: TRBD2

CDR3: CASGSGDTEAFF
DNA: TGTGCCAGCGGGTCAGGGGACACTGAAGCTTTCTTT
size: many
V: TRBV7-2
J: TRBJ1-1
D: NA

CDR3: CASSTFVGEVEEQYF
DNA: TGCGCCAGCAGCACGTTTGTAGGGGAGGTGGAAGAGCAGTACTTC
size: many
V: TRBV5-1
J: TRBJ2-7
D: NA

CDR3: CASSQDRHLGGQFF
DNA: TGTGCCAGCAGCCAAGATCGGCACCTTGGGGGGCAGTTCTTC
size: many
V: TRBV3-1
J: TRBJ2-1
D: NA

CDR3: CASSLGLDENEQFF
DNA: TGCGCCAGCAGCTTGGGACTGGATGAAAATGAGCAGTTCTTC
size: many
V: TRBV5-1
J: TRBJ2-1
D: NA

CDR3: CASSLTPGLFGYTF
DNA: TGTGCCAGCAGCTTAACACCGGGTCTTTTTGGCTACACCTTC
size: many
V: TRBV7-3
J: TRBJ1-2
D: NA

CDR3: CASSEGRAGANVLTF
DNA: TGTGCCAGCAGTGAAGGCAGGGCTGGGGCCAACGTCCTGACTTTC
size: many
V: TRBV2
J: TRBJ2-6
D: NA

CDR3: CASSLESRGSTGYTF
DNA: TGCGCCAGCAGCTTGGAATCCAGGGGTTCGACCGGCTACACCTTC
size: many
V: TRBV5-1
J: TRBJ1-2
D: NA

CDR3: CSARREAVSLGIQETQYF
DNA: TGCAGTGCTCGACGCGAGGCAGTAAGTCTCGGCATCCAAGAGACCCAGTACTTC
size: many
V: TRBV20-1
J: TRBJ2-5
D: NA

CDR3: CASSPGQGDYGYTF
DNA: TGTGCCAGCAGCCCGGGACAGGGAGACTATGGCTACACCTTC
size: many
V: TRBV14
J: TRBJ1-2
D: TRBD1

CDR3: CASSYQGRMNTEAFF
DNA: TGTGCCAGCAGTTACCAAGGGCGGATGAACACTGAAGCTTTCTTT
size: many
V: TRBV6-5
J: TRBJ1-1
D: NA

CDR3: CSAPRTGNTEAFF
DNA: TGCAGTGCTCCTCGGACAGGGAACACTGAAGCTTTCTTT
size: many
V: TRBV20-1
J: TRBJ1-1
D: TRBD1

CDR3: CASSDTDGDRAREQYF
DNA: TGTGCCAGCAGTGATACTGATGGGGACAGGGCTAGGGAGCAGTACTTC
size: many
V: TRBV25-1
J: TRBJ2-7
D: TRBD1

CDR3: CASSSGLARDIQYF
DNA: TGCGCCAGCAGCTCCGGACTAGCGAGGGACATTCAGTACTTC
size: many
V: TRBV5-1
J: TRBJ2-4
D: TRBD2

CDR3: CSVRTGFQYF
DNA: TGCAGCGTTCGGACAGGATTTCAGTACTTC
size: many
V: TRBV29-1
J: TRBJ2-4
D: TRBD1

CDR3: CSVDSSGGETQYF
DNA: TGCAGCGTTGATTCTAGCGGGGGGGAGACCCAGTACTTC
size: many
V: TRBV29-1
J: TRBJ2-5
D: TRBD2

CDR3: CANRISRAASYGYTF
DNA: TGCGCCAACAGAATCTCTCGGGCAGCAAGTTATGGCTACACCTTC
size: NA
V: TRBV5-1
J: TRBJ1-2
D: NA

CDR3: CASSPMTGEETQYF
DNA: TGTGCCAGCAGCCCTATGACAGGGGAAGAGACCCAGTACTTC
size: many
V: TRBV9
J: TRBJ2-5
D: TRBD1

CDR3: CASSPVRVDYEQYF
DNA: TGTGCCAGCAGCCCAGTCAGGGTGGACTACGAGCAGTACTTC
size: many
V: TRBV21-1
J: TRBJ2-7
D: NA

CDR3: CSANNMREGRSEQFF
DNA: TGCAGTGCTAATAATATGCGGGAGGGCCGTAGTGAGCAGTTCTTC
size: many
V: TRBV20-1
J: TRBJ2-1
D: TRBD2

CDR3: CASSSDLLQPQHF
DNA: TGTGCCAGCAGCTCCGACCTTCTTCAGCCCCAGCATTTT
size: medium-sized
V: TRBV11-2
J: TRBJ1-5
D: NA

CDR3: CASSSLAGGETQYF
DNA: TGCGCCAGCAGCTCACTAGCGGGGGGAGAGACCCAGTACTTC
size: many
V: TRBV5-1
J: TRBJ2-5
D: TRBD2

CDR3: CASSRFVRGYDQETQYF
DNA: TGCGCCAGCAGCCGTTTTGTAAGGGGGTACGACCAAGAGACCCAGTACTTC
size: many
V: TRBV4-1
J: TRBJ2-5
D: NA

CDR3: CASSLEVGADYGYTF
DNA: TGCGCCAGCAGCTTGGAGGTTGGGGCAGACTATGGCTACACCTTC
size: many
V: TRBV5-1
J: TRBJ1-2
D: NA

CDR3: CSARDFGQGGTHSEAFF
DNA: TGCAGTGCTAGAGATTTCGGCCAGGGAGGGACTCACTCTGAAGCTTTCTTT
size: many
V: TRBV20-1
J: TRBJ1-1
D: NA

CDR3: CASSPTSTSGDVETQYF
DNA: TGTGCCAGCAGTCCGACATCGACTAGCGGGGACGTCGAGACCCAGTACTTC
size: NA
V: TRBV27
J: TRBJ2-5
D: TRBD2

CDR3: CASSPSPRYEQYF
DNA: TGTGCCAGCAGTCCTAGCCCTCGGTACGAGCAGTACTTC
size: many
V: TRBV6-5
J: TRBJ2-7
D: NA

CDR3: CSVMGGRWNTEAFF
DNA: TGCAGTGTAATGGGGGGCAGGTGGAACACTGAAGCTTTCTTT
size: many
V: TRBV20-1
J: TRBJ1-1
D: NA

CDR3: CASSLAWGNTGELFF
DNA: TGCGCCAGCAGCTTGGCGTGGGGAAACACCGGGGAGCTGTTTTTT
size: NA
V: TRBV5-1
J: TRBJ2-2
D: NA

CDR3: CASGGARETQYF
DNA: TGCGCCAGCGGAGGGGCCCGAGAGACCCAGTACTTC
size: many
V: TRBV10-2
J: TRBJ2-5
D: NA

CDR3: CASSLRQLNYGYTF
DNA: TGTGCCAGCAGCTTGAGGCAGCTAAACTATGGCTACACCTTC
size: many
V: TRBV11-2
J: TRBJ1-2
D: NA

CDR3: CASSPGGPTKNIQYF
DNA: TGTGCCAGCAGCCCGGGGGGTCCGACCAAAAACATTCAGTACTTC
size: NA
V: TRBV9
J: TRBJ2-4
D: TRBD2

CDR3: CASSAGTDYEQYF
DNA: TGTGCCAGCAGCGCCGGGACGGACTACGAGCAGTACTTC
size: many
V: TRBV7-8
J: TRBJ2-7
D: NA

CDR3: CASIPGTSTSNEQFF
DNA: TGTGCCAGCATCCCCGGGACTAGTACCAGTAATGAGCAGTTCTTC
size: many
V: TRBV5-5
J: TRBJ2-1
D: TRBD2